This TCR beta chain is from a study of T cell responses to AZD1222 COVID-19 vaccine. Deletions cut 2 bases from V and 6 bases from J, with 8 bases between. The CDR3 is made up of 14 amino acids. The germline V gene has CDR1 SEHNR and CDR2 FQNEAQ (reference sequence). The assay was immunoSEQ multiplex PCR, and TCRdb's table has in-frame clones only and misses some. The table shows 150,000 or so clones, with approximately 91% occurring only once. The starting material was peripheral blood, obtained 28 days after the second AZD1222 dose. The clonotype comes from an adult who received the AZD1222 COVID-19 vaccine. The chain links TRBV7-9 to TRBJ1-6; D ambiguous. Here the CDR3 DNA reads TGTGCCAGCAGCTTATCACGGGCTAATTCACCCCTCCACTTT. Translation gives CASSLSRANSPLHF.